These 30 T cell receptor beta chains share one sample of origin, sequenced in a study of cytomegalovirus exposure and HLA in healthy donors. A multiplex PCR was run with 60 Vbeta primers and 13 Jbeta primers. Some clones are missing from TCRdb's copy, which holds only in-frame ones; the method was immunoSEQ multiplex PCR. The sample records 60,000 to 70,000 clones, over 75% being singletons. Sequencing was carried out using PBMCs. These receptors were collected from a woman in her thirties in good health and CMV-seronegative.

V is TRBV6-1 and J is TRBJ2-7; 9 bases agree with TRBD1. Per the germline V gene, CDR1 is MNHNS and CDR2 is SASEGT. CDR3 length: 14 residues. Unmatched junction bases numbered 6, after V lost 3 bases and J lost 6 bases. The CDR3 nucleotides read TGTGCCAGCAGTGAGCGGGGACAGGGAGGCGAGCAGTACTTC. As protein: CASSERGQGGEQYF.

The chain recombines TRBV4-1 with TRBJ2-1, with TRBD2 matching 10 bases. V lost 1 base to trimming and J lost 7 bases; unmatched junction nucleotides: 7. CDR3 size: 16 residues. Germline loops: CDR1 MGHRA, CDR2 YSYEKL. The DNA of the CDR3 is TGCGCCAGCAGCCAAGTTAGCGGGGGGCCACTAAATGAGCAGTTCTTC. It is translated as CASSQVSGGPLNEQFF.

This clone showed up just once. The V gene is TRBV6-6, the J gene TRBJ2-7; D perhaps matches TRBD1 (5 bases). CDR1 and CDR2 (germline): MNHNY, SVGAGI (reference sequence). The V end lost 0 bases, the J end lost 5 bases, and 11 bases lay between the germline ends. There are 14 residues in the CDR3. Here the CDR3 DNA reads TGTGCCAGCAGTTACTCTCAGGGTCAGGACGAGCAGTACTTC. Protein: CASSYSQGQDEQYF.

The J gene is TRBJ2-7, the V gene TRBV13; 13 bases fit TRBD2. Germline CDR1 is PRHDT and CDR2 is FYEKMQ (reference sequence). This CDR3 comprises 15 residues. V dropped 6 bases and J dropped 2; count of bases not matched to a gene: 4. This chain's CDR3 is CASSPGTSGTYEQYF. The CDR3 DNA reads as TGTGCCAGCAGTCCCGGGACTAGCGGGACCTACGAGCAGTACTTC.

The chain employs TRBV5-1 and TRBJ2-5, with 7 bases aligning to TRBD1. Per the germline V gene, CDR1 is SGHRS and CDR2 is YFSETQ. With V trimmed by 4 bases and J by 1 base, 1 base remained unmatched. This CDR3 is built from 13 residues. The CDR3, as DNA: TGCGCCAGCAGCGGGGACAGCCAAGAGACCCAGTACTTC. Translated, it gives CASSGDSQETQYF.

The V and J genes are TRBV6-1 and TRBJ2-7, with 7 bases that match TRBD1. Germline V gives CDR1 MNHNS, CDR2 SASEGT. V lost 2 bases and J lost 0; bases outside the gene matches: 10. The CDR3 runs 17 residues. The CDR3 DNA reads as TGTGCCAGCAGTGAAACAGTCCTCCGGGACAGCTCCTACGAGCAGTACTTC. The encoded protein is CASSETVLRDSSYEQYF.

In nucleotides, the CDR3 is TGTGCCAGCAGTTTGTCCGGGACAGGACTTAACTATGGCTACACCTTC. As protein: CASSLSGTGLNYGYTF. This chain links TRBV28 with TRBJ1-2; 8 nucleotides line up with TRBD1. V was clipped by 3 bases and J by 1 base; unmatched bases: 7. Germline CDR1 is MDHEN and CDR2 is SYDVKM. This CDR3 spans 16 amino acids.

The rearrangement joins TRBV2 to TRBJ2-1, with TRBD2 matching 12 bases. V was pared by 11 bases and J by 3 bases, with 5 bases of the junction left unmatched. CDR1 is SNHLY, CDR2 FYNNEI, per germline. This CDR3 region has 14 residues. This CDR3 is CASTGLAGYNEQFF. CDR3 DNA sequence: TGTGCCTCGACGGGACTAGCGGGCTACAATGAGCAGTTCTTC.

V gene TRBV19 combines with J gene TRBJ1-6; 7 bases are shared with TRBD1. From germline, CDR1 is LNHDA and CDR2 SQIVND (reference sequence). The junction had 4 bases not matched to a gene; V was cut back by 6 bases and J by 5 bases. The CDR3 is 14 amino acids. This chain's CDR3 is CASSADRDNSPLHF. The CDR3 DNA follows: TGTGCCAGTAGCGCTGACAGGGATAATTCACCCCTCCACTTT.

This chain joins TRBV11-2 and TRBJ1-6, with no clear D. Trimming left V 2 bases short and J 9 bases short, with 11 bases between. CDR1 and CDR2 from the germline V gene are SGHAT and FQNNGV. The CDR3 spans 14 residues. The CDR3 nucleotides read TGTGCCAGCAGCTTACCCCGGGAGCTTTCACCCCTCCACTTT. Amino acid sequence: CASSLPRELSPLHF.

The chain has TRBV7-2 and TRBJ2-3; 8 bases align to TRBD2. J lost 0 bases, V lost 5 bases, and 7 bases had no gene match. The CDR3 is 16 amino acids. Germline values: CDR1 SGHTA, CDR2 FQGNSA. CDR3 protein: CASSQAGALSTDTQYF. CDR3 DNA: TGTGCCAGCAGCCAAGCGGGGGCCCTTAGCACAGATACGCAGTATTTT.

The rearrangement joins TRBV11-2 to TRBJ1-1; D call uncertain. Germline V gene data show CDR1 as SGHAT and CDR2 as FQNNGV. The CDR3 is made up of 14 amino acids. Between the trimmed V and J ends, which lost 3 bases and 1 base, there was a span of 9 bases. CDR3 bases: TGTGCCAGCAGCTTGGCCCTCGAGAACACTGAAGCTTTCTTT. The encoded protein is CASSLALENTEAFF.

In this sample, this clone turned up once. The chain uses TRBV11-2 and TRBJ2-1, with a possible D match to TRBD2 (5 bases). The CDR3 is 15 amino acids. Trimming pared 1 base from V and 3 bases from J, leaving 10 bases between. Germline V gene lookup returns CDR1 SGHAT and CDR2 FQNNGV. CDR3 nucleotides: TGTGCCAGCAGCTTAGGGGTCACTAGCTACAATGAGCAGTTCTTC. Translated, it gives CASSLGVTSYNEQFF.

This clone was counted a single time. The genes are TRBV6-5 and TRBJ1-1; D call uncertain. V lost 5 bases to trimming and J lost 2 bases, with 9 bases between them. This CDR3 has 13 residues. The germline gives CDR1 MNHEY, CDR2 SVGAGI. The CDR3 protein is CASSPTENTEAFF. In DNA, the CDR3 is TGTGCCAGCAGTCCCACAGAAAACACTGAAGCTTTCTTT.

The rearrangement joins TRBV29-1 to TRBJ2-3; possible D gene TRBD2, 5 bases. V was cut by 8 bases and J by 3 bases, with 12 bases left in between. The germline V gene encodes CDR1 SQVTM and CDR2 ANQGSEA. This CDR3 region has 12 residues. The CDR3: CSLIGGTDTQYF. CDR3 in DNA: TGCAGCCTAATAGGAGGTACAGATACGCAGTATTTT.

The chain uses TRBV29-1 and TRBJ1-4; no reliable D call. Germline assignment: CDR1 SQVTM and CDR2 ANQGSEA. Deletions cut 2 bases from V and 15 bases from J, with 13 bases between. The CDR3 spans 11 residues. The chain's CDR3 is CSVETGASMFF. The CDR3 DNA reads TGCAGCGTTGAAACGGGAGCGAGTATGTTTTTT.

The gene calls are TRBV7-9 and TRBJ2-3, with 7 bases fitting TRBD2. Trimming cost V 2 bases and J 4 bases; bases outside gene matches: 6. This CDR3 comprises 15 residues. CDR1 SEHNR and CDR2 FQNEAQ come from the germline V gene (reference sequence). The CDR3 region is CASSLSAGAADTQYF. The CDR3 DNA reads as TGTGCCAGCAGCTTATCCGCGGGAGCCGCAGATACGCAGTATTTT.

DNA for the CDR3: TGTGCCAGCAGCCTAGGACTAGCGGGACGACTGGAGCAGTACTTC. Translated, it gives CASSLGLAGRLEQYF. The chain is built from TRBV7-2 and TRBJ2-7, with 12 bases fitting TRBD2. The germline V gene encodes CDR1 SGHTA and CDR2 FQGNSA. J was trimmed by 7 bases and V by 5 bases; bases with no gene match: 9. The CDR3 totals 15 residues.

This chain connects TRBV5-8 to TRBJ2-7; no reliable D call. There are 17 residues in the CDR3. V was cut by 6 bases and J by 0 bases, with 22 bases left in between. Germline-derived CDR1 and CDR2 are SGHTS and YDEGEE. This CDR3 is CASKPGKSFLSSYEQYF. In DNA form, the CDR3 reads TGTGCCAGCAAGCCAGGCAAAAGTTTTTTAAGCTCCTACGAGCAGTACTTC.

This chain uses TRBV5-8 with TRBJ2-7, with 7 bases lining up with TRBD1. The CDR3 is 12 residues long. From germline, CDR1 is SGHTS and CDR2 YDEGEE. With 10 bases clipped from V and 2 bases from J, the junction kept 6 bases outside the gene matches. The CDR3 region has the DNA TGTGCCGACAGGGAATCCCCCTACGAGCAGTACTTC. Residues: CADRESPYEQYF.

This chain joins TRBV30 and TRBJ2-1; 9 bases match TRBD2. CDR3 length: 12 residues. The ends lost 4 bases at V and 12 bases at J; junction bases unmatched: 7. Germline CDR1 GTSNPN, CDR2 SVGIG (reference sequence). As DNA, the CDR3 is TGTGCCTGGACTAGCGGGGCCCCGGGGCAGTTCTTC. Its translation is CAWTSGAPGQFF.

This clone was observed a handful of times. V usage is TRBV5-1 and J usage is TRBJ1-1; D is unresolved. Germline CDR1 and CDR2: SGHRS and YFSETQ. This CDR3 spans 15 amino acids. V lost 4 bases, J lost 0 bases, and 13 bases lay in between. The CDR3 bases are TGCGCCAGCAGCCCGCGTACGATCATGAACACTGAAGCTTTCTTT. Translated: CASSPRTIMNTEAFF.

The chain recombines TRBV4-1 with TRBJ1-1; D possibly corresponds to TRBD1 (6 bases). The CDR3 is made up of 18 amino acids. The V end was cut by 0 bases, the J end by 6 bases, with 23 bases between. Germline V gives CDR1 MGHRA, CDR2 YSYEKL. The CDR3 reads CASSQDPIDWGRRAEAFF. The CDR3 coding sequence is TGCGCCAGCAGCCAAGATCCTATTGATTGGGGGCGCAGGGCTGAAGCTTTCTTT.

J is TRBJ1-6 and V is TRBV5-1; 9 bases are a match to TRBD1. The CDR3 has 16 residues. V trimming: 3 bases; J trimming: 9 bases; junction bases outside the gene matches: 10. In germline, CDR1 is SGHRS, CDR2 YFSETQ. CDR3 in amino acids: CASSSRPTGGASPLHF. Here the CDR3 DNA reads TGCGCCAGCAGCTCCCGCCCGACAGGGGGTGCTTCACCCCTCCACTTT.

This clone was seen once. The chain couples TRBV6-6 to TRBJ2-7; 8 nucleotides agree with TRBD1. Germline trimming cut 5 bases from V and 0 bases from J; bases unmatched to any gene: 3. This CDR3 comprises 14 residues. The germline V gene encodes CDR1 MNHNY and CDR2 SVGAGI (reference sequence). The CDR3 loop is CASSGGQGSYEQYF. The CDR3 coding sequence is TGTGCCAGCAGTGGCGGACAGGGCTCCTACGAGCAGTACTTC.

The table lists this clone with a few counts. This rearrangement joins TRBV6-1 to TRBJ2-1; D is perhaps TRBD1 (5 bases). Germline V gene data show CDR1 as MNHNS and CDR2 as SASEGT. The CDR3 is 15 residues long. V lost 2 bases, J lost 0 bases, and 8 bases lay in between. This chain's CDR3 is CASSESQGSYNEQFF. The CDR3 nucleotides are TGTGCCAGCAGTGAAAGTCAGGGCTCCTACAATGAGCAGTTCTTC.

This clone was picked up a small number of times. This sequence joins TRBV10-2 and TRBJ2-7; D might be TRBD1 (6 bases). This CDR3 contains 16 residues. V was clipped by 6 bases and J by 3 bases, with 21 bases between them. Germline CDR1 reads WSHSY; CDR2 reads SAAADI. CDR3 amino acids: CASSRLTGLGNYEQYF. Written as DNA, the CDR3 is TGCGCCAGCAGCAGACTAACAGGGTTAGGAAACTACGAGCAGTACTTC.

This chain connects TRBV28 to TRBJ1-4, with unresolved D. V was clipped by 3 bases and J by 5 bases, with 10 bases between them. This CDR3 spans 14 amino acids. Germline assignment: CDR1 MDHEN and CDR2 SYDVKM. The CDR3 sequence is CASSFRYSNEKLFF. CDR3 in DNA: TGTGCCAGCAGTTTTCGGTATTCAAATGAAAAACTGTTTTTT.

The chain joins TRBV7-9 to TRBJ1-5; possibly TRBD1 for D (6 bases). The CDR3 has 14 amino acids. V was clipped by 3 bases and J by 4 bases, with 10 bases between them. Germline V gene lookup returns CDR1 SEHNR and CDR2 FQNEAQ (reference sequence). The CDR3 here is CASSFRGRNQPQHF. CDR3 nucleotides: TGTGCCAGCAGCTTCAGGGGCAGGAATCAGCCCCAGCATTTT.

This chain links TRBV7-8 with TRBJ2-2; D remains unclear. Germline-derived CDR1 and CDR2 are SGHVS and FQNEAQ. The CDR3 has 14 residues. Trimming shortened V by 1 base and J by 1 base, and 4 bases separated the two germline ends. The CDR3 spells CASSLGRNTGELFF. In DNA, the CDR3 is TGTGCCAGCAGCTTAGGGAGGAACACCGGGGAGCTGTTTTTT.